This T cell receptor beta chain was captured by sequencing in a study of blood T cell repertoires in COVID-19. Measured with immunoSEQ multiplex PCR; TCRdb has only the in-frame clones, and not every one. This sample has roughly 200,000 clones, with 75% to 80% found just once. There are many counts of this clone. The TCR was taken from a woman aged 50 to 60 with active or convalescent COVID-19. Input material: peripheral blood.

This CDR3 reads CASSGRDTAWEQYF. Written as DNA, the CDR3 is TGTGCCAGCAGTGGCAGGGACACGGCTTGGGAGCAGTACTTC. The V and J genes are TRBV2 and TRBJ2-7; tentative D call: TRBD1 (6 bases). CDR1 is SNHLY and CDR2 is FYNNEI in the germline V gene. V was cut by 4 bases and J by 7 bases, with 17 bases left in between. This CDR3 is 14 amino acids long.